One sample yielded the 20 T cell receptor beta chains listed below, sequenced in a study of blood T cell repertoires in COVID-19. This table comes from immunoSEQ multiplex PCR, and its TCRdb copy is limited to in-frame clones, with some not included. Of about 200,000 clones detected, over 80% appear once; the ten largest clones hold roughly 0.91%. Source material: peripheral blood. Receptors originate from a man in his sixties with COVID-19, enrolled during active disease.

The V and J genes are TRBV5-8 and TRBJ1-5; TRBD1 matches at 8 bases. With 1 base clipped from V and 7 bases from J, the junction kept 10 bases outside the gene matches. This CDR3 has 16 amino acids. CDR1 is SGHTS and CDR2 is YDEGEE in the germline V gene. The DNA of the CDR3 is TGTGCCAGCAGCTTGCGCAGGGGGCTAATAAGCCAGCCCCAGCATTTT. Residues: CASSLRRGLISQPQHF. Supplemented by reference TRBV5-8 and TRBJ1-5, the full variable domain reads EAGVTQSPTHLIKTRGQQATLRCSPISGHTSVYWYQQALGLGLQFLLWYDEGEERNRGNFPPRFSGRQFPNYSSELNVNALELEDSALYLCASSLRRGLISQPQHFGDGTRLSIL.

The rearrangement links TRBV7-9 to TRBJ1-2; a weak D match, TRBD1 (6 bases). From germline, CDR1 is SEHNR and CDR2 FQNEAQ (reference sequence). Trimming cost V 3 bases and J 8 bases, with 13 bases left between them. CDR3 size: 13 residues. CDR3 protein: CASSLDRSRGYTF. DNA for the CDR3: TGTGCCAGCAGCTTGGACAGATCAAGGGGCTACACCTTC.

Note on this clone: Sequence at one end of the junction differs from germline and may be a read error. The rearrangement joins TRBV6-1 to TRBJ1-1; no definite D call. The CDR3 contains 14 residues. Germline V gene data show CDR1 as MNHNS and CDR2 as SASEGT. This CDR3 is CASREGALNTEAFF. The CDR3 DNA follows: TGTGCCAGCAGGGAAGGAGCCCTGAACACTGAAGCTTTCTTT.

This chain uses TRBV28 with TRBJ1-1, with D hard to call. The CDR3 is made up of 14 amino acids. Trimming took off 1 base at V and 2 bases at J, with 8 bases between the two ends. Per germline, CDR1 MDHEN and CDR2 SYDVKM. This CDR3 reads CASSLSSGNTEAFF. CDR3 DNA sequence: TGTGCCAGCAGTTTATCCTCGGGAAACACTGAAGCTTTCTTT.

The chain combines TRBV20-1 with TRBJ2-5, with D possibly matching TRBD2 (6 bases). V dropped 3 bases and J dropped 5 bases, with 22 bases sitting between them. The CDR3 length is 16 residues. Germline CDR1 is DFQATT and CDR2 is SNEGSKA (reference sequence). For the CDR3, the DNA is TGCAGTGCTAGTGGGGGGACTTACCTTGGGATGGAGACCCAGTACTTC. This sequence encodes CSASGGTYLGMETQYF.

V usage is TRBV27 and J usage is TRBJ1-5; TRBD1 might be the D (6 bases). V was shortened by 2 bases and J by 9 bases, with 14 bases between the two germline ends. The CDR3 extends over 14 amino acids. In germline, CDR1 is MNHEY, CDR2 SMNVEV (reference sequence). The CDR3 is CASSLMGTGLPQHF. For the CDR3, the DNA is TGTGCCAGCAGTTTAATGGGAACAGGGTTGCCCCAGCATTTT.

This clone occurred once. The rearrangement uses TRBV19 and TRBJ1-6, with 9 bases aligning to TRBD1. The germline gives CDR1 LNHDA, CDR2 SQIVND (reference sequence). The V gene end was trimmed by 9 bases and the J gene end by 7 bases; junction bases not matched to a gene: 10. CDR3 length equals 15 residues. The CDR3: CASTRPGTGNSPLHF. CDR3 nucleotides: TGTGCCAGCACCAGACCCGGGACAGGGAATTCACCCCTCCACTTT.

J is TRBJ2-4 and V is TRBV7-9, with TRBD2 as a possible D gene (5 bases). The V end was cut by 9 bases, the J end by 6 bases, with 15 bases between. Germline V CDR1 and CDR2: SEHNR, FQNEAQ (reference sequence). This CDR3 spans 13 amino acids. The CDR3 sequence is CASGRAEGNIQYF. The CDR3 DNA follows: TGTGCCAGTGGAAGGGCAGAGGGAAACATTCAGTACTTC.

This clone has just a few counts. CDR3 residues: CASSLGSSGTGWRTTDTQYF. The CDR3 nucleotides are TGTGCCAGCAGCTTAGGTTCAAGCGGGACTGGATGGAGGACCACAGATACGCAGTATTTT. V is TRBV7-8 and J is TRBJ2-3; 7 bases fit TRBD2. J gave up 2 bases and V 1 base, and 18 bases lay outside the gene matches. Germline V gives CDR1 SGHVS, CDR2 FQNEAQ. The CDR3 runs to 20 residues.

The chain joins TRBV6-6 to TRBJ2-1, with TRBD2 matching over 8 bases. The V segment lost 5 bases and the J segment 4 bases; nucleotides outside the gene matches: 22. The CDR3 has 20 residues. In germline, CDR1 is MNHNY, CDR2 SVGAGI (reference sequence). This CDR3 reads CASSPTYRPGTRSGYNEQFF. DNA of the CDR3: TGTGCCAGCAGTCCTACATACAGACCCGGGACTAGATCTGGTTACAATGAGCAGTTCTTC.

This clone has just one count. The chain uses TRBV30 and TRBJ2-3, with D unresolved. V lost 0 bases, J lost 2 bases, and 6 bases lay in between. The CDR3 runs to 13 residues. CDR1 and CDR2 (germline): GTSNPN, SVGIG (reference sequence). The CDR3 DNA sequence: TGTGCCTGGAGTGTTCGAGTCACAGATACGCAGTATTTT. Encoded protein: CAWSVRVTDTQYF.

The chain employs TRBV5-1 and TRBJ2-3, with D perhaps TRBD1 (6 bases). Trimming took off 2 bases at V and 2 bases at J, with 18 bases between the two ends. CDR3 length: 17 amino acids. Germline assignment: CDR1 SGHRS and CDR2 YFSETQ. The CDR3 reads CASSLQVAGVATDTQYF. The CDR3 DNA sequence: TGCGCCAGCAGCTTACAAGTGGCAGGGGTCGCCACAGATACGCAGTATTTT.

The CDR3 coding sequence is TGTGCCAGCAGTGTAGGACAGGGGGCTCATACTTATGGCTACACCTTC. Its protein is CASSVGQGAHTYGYTF. The chain has TRBV25-1 and TRBJ1-2, with 11 bases that match TRBD1. V lost 4 bases, J lost 5 bases, and 9 bases stayed unmatched. Germline V gene data show CDR1 as MGHDK and CDR2 as SYGVNS. CDR3 length: 16 amino acids.

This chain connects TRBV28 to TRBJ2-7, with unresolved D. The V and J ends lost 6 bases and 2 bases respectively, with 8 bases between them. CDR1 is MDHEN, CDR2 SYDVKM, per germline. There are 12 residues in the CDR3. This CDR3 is CASSQQAYEQYF. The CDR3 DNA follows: TGTGCCAGCAGCCAACAAGCCTACGAGCAGTACTTC.

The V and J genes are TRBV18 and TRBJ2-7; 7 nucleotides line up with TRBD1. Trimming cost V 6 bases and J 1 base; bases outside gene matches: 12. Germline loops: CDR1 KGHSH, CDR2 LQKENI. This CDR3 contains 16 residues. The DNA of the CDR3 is TGTGCCAGCTCCCCTCGGTCACAGGGGATTTCCTACGAGCAGTACTTC. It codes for CASSPRSQGISYEQYF.

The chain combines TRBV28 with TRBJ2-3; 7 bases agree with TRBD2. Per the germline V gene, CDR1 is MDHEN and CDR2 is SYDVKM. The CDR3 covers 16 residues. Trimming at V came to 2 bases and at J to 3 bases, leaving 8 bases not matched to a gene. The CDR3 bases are TGTGCCAGCAGTTTAGTGGTGGCCGGGGGGACAGATACGCAGTATTTT. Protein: CASSLVVAGGTDTQYF.

As DNA, the CDR3 is TGTGCCAGCAGCTTTATGGGGGCAGCGATGAACACTGAAGCTTTCTTT. This encodes CASSFMGAAMNTEAFF. V usage is TRBV12-1 and J usage is TRBJ1-1; the table's D call, TRBD1, has no DNA check behind it. TRBV12-1 is annotated as a pseudogene. This CDR3 spans 16 amino acids.

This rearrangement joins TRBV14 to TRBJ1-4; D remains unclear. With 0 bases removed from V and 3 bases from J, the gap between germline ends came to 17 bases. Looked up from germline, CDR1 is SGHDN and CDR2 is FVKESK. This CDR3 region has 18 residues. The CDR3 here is CASSQEREARGPNEKLFF. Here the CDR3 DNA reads TGTGCCAGCAGCCAAGAAAGGGAGGCCCGAGGACCTAATGAAAAACTGTTTTTT.

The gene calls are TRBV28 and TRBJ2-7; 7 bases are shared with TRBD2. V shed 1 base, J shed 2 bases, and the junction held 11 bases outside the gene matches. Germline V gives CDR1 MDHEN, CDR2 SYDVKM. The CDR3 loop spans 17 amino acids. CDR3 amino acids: CASSLLGGSGTPYEQYF. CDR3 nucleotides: TGTGCCAGCAGTTTATTGGGGGGGAGCGGGACCCCCTACGAGCAGTACTTC.

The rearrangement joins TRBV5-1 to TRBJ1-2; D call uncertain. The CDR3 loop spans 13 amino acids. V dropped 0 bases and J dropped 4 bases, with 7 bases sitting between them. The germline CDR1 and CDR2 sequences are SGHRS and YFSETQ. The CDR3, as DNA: TGCGCCAGCAGCTTGGATTCGGGCTATGGCTACACCTTC. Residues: CASSLDSGYGYTF.